These 4 T cell receptor beta chains came from one sample sequenced in a study of sequential checkpoint blockade in melanoma. Clones were read by immunoSEQ multiplex PCR, and TCRdb kept only the in-frame ones, dropping some. The sample has more than 5,000 clones; around three fifths are singletons. Treatment defined: randomized to nivolumab then ipilimumab (arm A) or the reverse (arm B). The sequences come from CD8+ T cells sorted from blood (inferred from file names), collected from a patient given nivolumab and ipilimumab in sequence. These receptors came from a human donor with melanoma.

This chain links TRBV7-3 with TRBJ2-3; 11 nucleotides line up with TRBD2. Losses at the gene ends were 4 bases for V and 1 base for J; bases not matched to a gene: 1. The CDR3 loop spans 15 amino acids. Germline loops: CDR1 SGHTA, CDR2 FQGTGA. CDR3 loop: CASSSTSGGTDTQYF. The DNA for the CDR3 is TGTGCCAGCAGCTCGACTAGCGGGGGCACAGATACGCAGTATTTT. Filled out from reference TRBV7-3 and TRBJ2-3, the complete variable domain reads GAGVSQTPSNKVTEKGKYVELRCDPISGHTALYWYRQSLGQGPEFLIYFQGTGAADDSGLPNDRFFAVRPEGSVSTLKIQRTERGDSAVYLCASSSTSGGTDTQYFGPGTRLTVL.

This clone was picked up a small number of times. DNA for the CDR3: TGTGCCAGCAGCTTAAGCGGACAGGGTCTCTACAATGAGCAGTTCTTC. As protein: CASSLSGQGLYNEQFF. The chain has TRBV11-2 and TRBJ2-1, with 8 bases lining up with TRBD1. The J segment lost 3 bases and the V segment lost 2 bases, leaving 6 bases of the junction unmatched. This CDR3 contains 16 residues. The V gene's germline CDR1 is SGHAT and CDR2 FQNNGV. Full variable domain (remainder filled in from reference TRBV11-2 and TRBJ2-1): EAGVAQSPRYKIIEKRQSVAFWCNPISGHATLYWYQQILGQGPKLLIQFQNNGVVDDSQLPKDRFSAERLKGVDSTLKIQPAKLEDSAVYLCASSLSGQGLYNEQFFGPGTRLTVL.

As for this clone: This sample includes further DNA sequences coding for the same CDR3. The chain uses TRBV19 and TRBJ2-5, with 9 nucleotides matching TRBD1. The CDR3 has 15 residues. CDR1 LNHDA and CDR2 SQIVND come from the germline V gene (reference sequence). Trimming took 4 bases from V and 5 from J; bases not matched to a gene: 8. The CDR3 DNA follows: TGTGCCAGTAGTACGGGACAGGGATTTATGGAGACCCAGTACTTC. Its translation is CASSTGQGFMETQYF.

As DNA, the CDR3 is TGTGCCAGTAGGACATCCGCGGGAGGCCACCGGGAGCTGTTTTTT. Encoded protein: CASRTSAGGHRELFF. The chain links TRBV19 to TRBJ2-2; TRBD2 agrees at 8 bases. Germline loops: CDR1 LNHDA, CDR2 SQIVND (reference sequence). The CDR3 has 15 amino acids. The J segment lost 9 bases and the V segment lost 6 bases, leaving 12 bases of the junction unmatched.